This T cell receptor (beta chain) was documented in a study of long-term antiretroviral therapy in people with HIV. The table lists this clone with a count of one. Only United States sites treated participants with HIV. This CDR3 is 15 amino acids long. Germline values: CDR1 SGHRS, CDR2 YFSETQ. V trimming: 1 base; J trimming: 8 bases; junction bases outside the gene matches: 10. Assay version v3.0 of immunoSEQ was used, and it was run at survey level. Each sample had sequencing targeting about 35,000-50,000 T-cell genomes. Sequencing used immunoSEQ multiplex PCR; TCRdb keeps in-frame clones, though not all of them. The sample consists of around 15,000 clones, about 88% of them appearing once.

The sequencing used unsorted PBMCs, collected 0.5 years after starting antiretroviral therapy. The gene calls are TRBV5-1 and TRBJ2-7; 9 bases are shared with TRBD2. This sequence was found in a woman aged 40-49 years with HIV. The CDR3 nucleotides are TGCGCCAGCAGCTTGTCGATTAGCGGGAGAAACAAGCAGTACTTC. It encodes CASSLSISGRNKQYF.